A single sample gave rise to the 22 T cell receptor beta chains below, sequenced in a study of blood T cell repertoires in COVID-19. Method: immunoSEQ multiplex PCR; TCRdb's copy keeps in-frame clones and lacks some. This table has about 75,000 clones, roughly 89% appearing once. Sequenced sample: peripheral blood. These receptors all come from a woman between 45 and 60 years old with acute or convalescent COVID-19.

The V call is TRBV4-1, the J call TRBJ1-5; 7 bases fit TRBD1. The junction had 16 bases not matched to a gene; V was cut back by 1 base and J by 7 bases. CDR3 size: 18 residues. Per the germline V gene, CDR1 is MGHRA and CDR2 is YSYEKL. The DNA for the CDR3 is TGCGCCAGCAGCCAAGCCTATACCGACAGGGTAGGAGGCCAGCCCCAGCATTTT. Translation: CASSQAYTDRVGGQPQHF.

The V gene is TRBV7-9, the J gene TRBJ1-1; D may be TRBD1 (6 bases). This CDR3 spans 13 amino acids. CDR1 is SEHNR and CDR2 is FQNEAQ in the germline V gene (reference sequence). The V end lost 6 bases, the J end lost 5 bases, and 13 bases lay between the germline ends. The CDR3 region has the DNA TGTGCCAGCAGACCCACAGGGAGAACTGAAGCTTTCTTT. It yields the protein CASRPTGRTEAFF.

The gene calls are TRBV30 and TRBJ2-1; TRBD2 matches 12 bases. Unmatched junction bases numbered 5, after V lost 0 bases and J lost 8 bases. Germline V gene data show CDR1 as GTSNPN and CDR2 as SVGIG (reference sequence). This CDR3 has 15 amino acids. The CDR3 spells CAWSVTSGGWHEQFF. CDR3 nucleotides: TGTGCCTGGAGTGTCACTAGCGGGGGGTGGCATGAGCAGTTCTTC.

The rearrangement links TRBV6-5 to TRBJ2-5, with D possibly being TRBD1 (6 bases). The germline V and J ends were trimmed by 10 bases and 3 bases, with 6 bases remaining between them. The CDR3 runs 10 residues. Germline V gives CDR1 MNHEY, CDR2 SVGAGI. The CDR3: CATGEETQYF. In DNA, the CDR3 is TGTGCCACAGGGGAAGAGACCCAGTACTTC.

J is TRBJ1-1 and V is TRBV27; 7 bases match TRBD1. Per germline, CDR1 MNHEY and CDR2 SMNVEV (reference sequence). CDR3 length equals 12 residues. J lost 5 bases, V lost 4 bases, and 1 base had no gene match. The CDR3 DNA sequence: TGTGCCAGCAGTTACAGGGGAACTGAAGCTTTCTTT. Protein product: CASSYRGTEAFF.

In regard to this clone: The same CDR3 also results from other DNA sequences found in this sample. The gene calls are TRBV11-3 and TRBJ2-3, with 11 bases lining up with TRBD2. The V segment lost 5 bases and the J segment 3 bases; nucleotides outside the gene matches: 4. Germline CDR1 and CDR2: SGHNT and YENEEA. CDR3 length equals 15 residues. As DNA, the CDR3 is TGTGCCAGCAGCCGGCTAGCGGGAGGAACAGATACGCAGTATTTT. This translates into CASSRLAGGTDTQYF.

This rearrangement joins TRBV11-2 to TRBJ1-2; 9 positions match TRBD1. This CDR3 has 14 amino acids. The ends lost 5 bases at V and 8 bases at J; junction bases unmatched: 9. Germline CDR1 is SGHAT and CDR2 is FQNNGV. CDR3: CASSTTGGSGGYTF. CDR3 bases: TGTGCCAGCAGCACCACAGGGGGCTCGGGGGGCTACACCTTC.

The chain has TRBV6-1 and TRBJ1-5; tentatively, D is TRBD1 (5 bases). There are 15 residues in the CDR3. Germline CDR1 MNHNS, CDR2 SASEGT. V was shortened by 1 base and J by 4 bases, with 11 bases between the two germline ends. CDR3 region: CASSEVGQGNQPQHF. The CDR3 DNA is TGTGCCAGCAGTGAAGTAGGGCAGGGAAATCAGCCCCAGCATTTT.

The DNA for the CDR3 is TGTGCCAGCAGTATGGGGGGTCTTAGCAATCAGCCCCAGCATTTT. As protein: CASSMGGLSNQPQHF. This chain connects TRBV7-9 to TRBJ1-5; TRBD1 is a possible D gene (5 bases). The V gene lost 6 bases and the J gene lost 0 bases, with 12 bases spanning the gap. The CDR3 has 15 residues. Germline CDR1 reads SEHNR; CDR2 reads FQNEAQ (reference sequence).

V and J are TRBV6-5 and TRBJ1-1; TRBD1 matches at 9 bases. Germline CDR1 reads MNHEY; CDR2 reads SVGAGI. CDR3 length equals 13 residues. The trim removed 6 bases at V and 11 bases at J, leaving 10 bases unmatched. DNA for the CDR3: TGTGCCAGCAGAACAGGGGGCAGAGGGTCGGCTTTCTTT. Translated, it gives CASRTGGRGSAFF.

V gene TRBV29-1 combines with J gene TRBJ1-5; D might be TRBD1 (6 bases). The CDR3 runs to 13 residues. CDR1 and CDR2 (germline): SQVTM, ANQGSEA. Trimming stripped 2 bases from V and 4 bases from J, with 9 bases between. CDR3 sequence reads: CSVEIQGNQPQHF. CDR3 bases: TGCAGCGTTGAAATACAGGGTAATCAGCCCCAGCATTTT.

The CDR3 region has the DNA TGTGCCAGCAGTTATTTGGGGCGGAACACTGAAGCTTTCTTT. This encodes CASSYLGRNTEAFF. The chain recombines TRBV6-5 with TRBJ1-1; a possible D gene is TRBD1 (5 bases). The CDR3 covers 14 residues. Per the germline V gene, CDR1 is MNHEY and CDR2 is SVGAGI. The ends were cut back, 3 bases at V and 1 base at J, with 9 bases in the middle.

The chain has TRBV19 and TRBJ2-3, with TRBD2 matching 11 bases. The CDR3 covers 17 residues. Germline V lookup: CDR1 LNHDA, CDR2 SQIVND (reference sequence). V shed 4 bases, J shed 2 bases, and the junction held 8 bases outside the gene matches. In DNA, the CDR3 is TGTGCCAGTAGTACTTCTAGCGGGGGGACGATCACAGATACGCAGTATTTT. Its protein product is CASSTSSGGTITDTQYF. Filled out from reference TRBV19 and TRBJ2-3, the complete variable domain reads DGGITQSPKYLFRKEGQNVTLSCEQNLNHDAMYWYRQDPGQGLRLIYYSQIVNDFQKGDIAEGYSVSREKKESFPLTVTSAQKNPTAFYLCASSTSSGGTITDTQYFGPGTRLTVL.

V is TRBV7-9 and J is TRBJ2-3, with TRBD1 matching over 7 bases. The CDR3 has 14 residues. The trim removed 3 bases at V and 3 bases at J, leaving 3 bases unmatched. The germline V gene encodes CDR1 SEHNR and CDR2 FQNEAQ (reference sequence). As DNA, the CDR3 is TGTGCCAGCAGCTTGAGGGGACAGACAGATACGCAGTATTTT. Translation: CASSLRGQTDTQYF.

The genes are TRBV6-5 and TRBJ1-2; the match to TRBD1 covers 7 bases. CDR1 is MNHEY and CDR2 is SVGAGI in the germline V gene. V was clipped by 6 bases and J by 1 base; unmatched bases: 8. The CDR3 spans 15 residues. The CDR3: CASRAWGQLNYGYTF. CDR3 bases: TGTGCCAGCAGAGCCTGGGGACAGCTTAACTATGGCTACACCTTC.

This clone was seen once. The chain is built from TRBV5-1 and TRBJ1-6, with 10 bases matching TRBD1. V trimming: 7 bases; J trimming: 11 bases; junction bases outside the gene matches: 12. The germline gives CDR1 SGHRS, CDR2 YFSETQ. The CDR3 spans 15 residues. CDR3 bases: TGCGCCAGCCGAACCCGGGACAGGGGCTCGGCACCCCTCCACTTT. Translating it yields CASRTRDRGSAPLHF.

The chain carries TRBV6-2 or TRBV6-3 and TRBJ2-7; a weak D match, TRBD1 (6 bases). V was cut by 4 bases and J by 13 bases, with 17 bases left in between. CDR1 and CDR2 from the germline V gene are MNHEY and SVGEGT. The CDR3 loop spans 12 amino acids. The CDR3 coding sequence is TGTGCCAGCAGTTTGGGGGTGGGGGCAGATTACTTC. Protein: CASSLGVGADYF.

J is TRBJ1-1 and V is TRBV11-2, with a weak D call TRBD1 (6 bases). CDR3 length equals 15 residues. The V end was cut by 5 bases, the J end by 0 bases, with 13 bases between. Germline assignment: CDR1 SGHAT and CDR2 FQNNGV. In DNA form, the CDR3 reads TGTGCCAGCAGCCTACAGGGTCAGATGAACACTGAAGCTTTCTTT. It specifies CASSLQGQMNTEAFF.

The CDR3 DNA reads as TGTGCCAGCAGCTACAGGGGGCTGGGCTATGGCTACACCTTC. It yields the protein CASSYRGLGYGYTF. The chain carries TRBV3-1 (or the pseudogene TRBV3-2) and TRBJ1-2, with TRBD1 matching over 9 bases. This CDR3 comprises 14 residues. V lost 5 bases and J lost 4; bases outside the gene matches: 5. Germline loops: CDR1 LGHDT, CDR2 YNNKEL (reference sequence).

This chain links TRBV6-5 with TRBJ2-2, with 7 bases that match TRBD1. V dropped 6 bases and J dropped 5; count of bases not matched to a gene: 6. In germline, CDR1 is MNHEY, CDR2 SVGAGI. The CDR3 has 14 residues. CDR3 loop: CASRYRGKTGELFF. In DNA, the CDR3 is TGTGCCAGCAGATACAGGGGTAAAACCGGGGAGCTGTTTTTT.

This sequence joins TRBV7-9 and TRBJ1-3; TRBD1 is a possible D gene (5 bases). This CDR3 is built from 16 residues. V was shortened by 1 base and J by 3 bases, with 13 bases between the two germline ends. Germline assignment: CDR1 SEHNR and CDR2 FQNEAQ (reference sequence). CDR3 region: CASSLGPGKFGNTIYF. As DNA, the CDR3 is TGTGCCAGCAGCTTAGGACCAGGGAAATTTGGAAACACCATATATTTT.

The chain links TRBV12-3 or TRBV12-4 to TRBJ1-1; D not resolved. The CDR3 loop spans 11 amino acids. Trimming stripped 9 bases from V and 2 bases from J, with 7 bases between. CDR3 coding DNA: TGTGCCAGTCAGTCAAACACTGAAGCTTTCTTT. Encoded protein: CASQSNTEAFF.